These 21 T cell receptor beta chains originate from one sample sequenced in a study of metastatic and nonmetastatic thyroid tumors. Thyroid surgery had not been preceded by any treatment in any patient. TCRdb re-processed the PCR reads through MiXCR. The sample has about 21,000 clones, approximately 12% seen once; the top ten hold approximately 25%. Material: blood. The source of these receptors is a female donor with papillary thyroid cancer or a benign thyroid nodule (not recorded which). Some clones in this sample may be carry-over from other donors' samples.

This clone has a count of ten or more. V usage is TRBV24-1 and J usage is TRBJ2-1; TRBD2 might be the D (5 bases). The V gene lost 7 bases and the J gene lost 2 bases, with 8 bases spanning the gap. There are 13 residues in the CDR3. CDR1 and CDR2 (germline): KGHDR, SFDVKD. The CDR3 DNA reads TGTGCCACCAGCCCGGGGACCTACAATGAGCAGTTCTTC. Translating it yields CATSPGTYNEQFF.

There are many counts of this clone. This chain connects TRBV28 to TRBJ2-2; 7 nucleotides line up with TRBD2. Per germline, CDR1 MDHEN and CDR2 SYDVKM. CDR3 size: 21 residues. The V segment lost 4 bases and the J segment 0 bases; nucleotides outside the gene matches: 20. Written as DNA, the CDR3 is TGTGCCAGCAGTTGGGGTTGGCGGGAGCCGCTCGGGGAGGCGAACACCGGGGAGCTGTTTTTT. This translates into CASSWGWREPLGEANTGELFF.

This clone was found many times. The J gene is TRBJ2-1, the V gene TRBV5-5, with D tentatively TRBD2 (6 bases). CDR1 is SGHKS, CDR2 YYEKEE, per germline (reference sequence). The CDR3 extends over 15 amino acids. Between the trimmed V and J ends, which lost 4 bases and 6 bases, there was a span of 17 bases. CDR3 nucleotides: TGTGCCAGCAGCCTAGTGTTGCGGGACGGCAATGAGCAGTTCTTC. It yields the protein CASSLVLRDGNEQFF.

This clone occurred many times. The identical CDR3 is also encoded by other nucleotide sequences in the sample. This rearrangement joins TRBV4-1 to TRBJ1-1, with 8 bases matching TRBD1. Germline V gives CDR1 MGHRA, CDR2 YSYEKL. V dropped 1 base and J dropped 4; count of bases not matched to a gene: 8. CDR3 length equals 16 residues. The DNA of the CDR3 is TGCGCCAGCAGCCAAGCGGCAGGGGGCCAGGGCACTGAAGCTTTCTTT. Protein product: CASSQAAGGQGTEAFF.

This clone was observed once. V and J are TRBV11-1 and TRBJ1-1, with D perhaps TRBD1 (6 bases). V was shortened by 0 bases and J by 1 base, with 12 bases between the two germline ends. Germline CDR1 reads SGHAT; CDR2 reads FQDESV (reference sequence). This CDR3 is 16 amino acids long. CDR3 sequence: CASSLAPGQPNTEAFF. DNA for the CDR3: TGTGCCAGCAGCTTAGCTCCGGGACAACCGAACACTGAAGCTTTCTTT. Drawing the rest from reference TRBV11-1 and TRBJ1-1, the complete variable domain is EAEVAQSPRYKITEKSQAVAFWCDPISGHATLYWYRQILGQGPELLVQFQDESVVDDSQLPKDRFSAERLKGVDSTLKIQPAELGDSAMYLCASSLAPGQPNTEAFFGQGTRLTVV.

Concerning this clone itself: A much larger clone sits a single nucleotide away, making a read error possible. The chain recombines TRBV20-1 with TRBJ2-1, with a tentative D call TRBD2 (5 bases). Deletions cut 6 bases from V and 5 bases from J, with 14 bases between. This CDR3 has 13 amino acids. Per germline, CDR1 DFQATT and CDR2 SNEGSKA (reference sequence). CDR3 in amino acids: CSATSSVNNEQFF. CDR3 nucleotides: TGCAGTGCAACTAGTTCGGTAAACAATGAGCAGTTCTTC.

Only a few counts were recorded for this clone. A much more abundant neighbour one base away suggests this may be a read error. CDR3 nucleotide sequence: TGCGCCATCAGTGAGTCGGGGCGGCCTGAAGCTCTCTTT. Amino acid sequence: CAISESGRPEALF. V is TRBV10-2 and J is TRBJ1-1, with D perhaps matching TRBD1 (5 bases). CDR1 and CDR2 (germline): WSHSY, SAAADI. The CDR3 consists of 13 residues.

This clone was seen ten or more times. The chain employs TRBV2 and TRBJ1-1, with 7 bases matching TRBD1. V was clipped by 4 bases and J by 4 bases; unmatched bases: 6. The CDR3 loop spans 14 amino acids. From germline, CDR1 is SNHLY and CDR2 FYNNEI. The CDR3 DNA reads as TGTGCCAGCAGTGGGAGACAGGGTGCCACTGAAGCTTTCTTT. Translation: CASSGRQGATEAFF.

This clone has at least ten counts. CDR3 residues: CSASGQSGTEAFF. CDR3 nucleotides: TGCAGTGCTAGTGGACAGTCTGGGACTGAAGCTTTCTTT. V gene TRBV20-1 combines with J gene TRBJ1-1; maybe TRBD1 (6 bases). There are 13 residues in the CDR3. Germline-derived CDR1 and CDR2 are DFQATT and SNEGSKA (reference sequence). V dropped 3 bases and J dropped 5 bases, with 13 bases sitting between them.

This clone was recorded a few times. This could be a read error, since a much larger clone is one nucleotide away. This chain uses TRBV20-1 with TRBJ2-1; the match to TRBD2 covers 7 bases. The CDR3 sequence is 10 residues long. Germline V lookup: CDR1 DFQATT, CDR2 SNEGSKA (reference sequence). V was clipped by 5 bases and J by 16 bases; unmatched bases: 8. CDR3 protein: CSAGGSVEFF. Written as DNA, the CDR3 is TGCAGTGCTGGCGGGAGTGTGGAATTCTTC.

In its sample, this clone was seen many times. J is TRBJ2-1 and V is TRBV3-1; 13 nucleotides line up with TRBD2. This CDR3 is 17 amino acids long. CDR1 LGHDT and CDR2 YNNKEL come from the germline V gene (reference sequence). V shed 4 bases, J shed 4 bases, and the junction held 7 bases outside the gene matches. Here the CDR3 reads CASSPRLAGGPYNEQFF. In nucleotides, the CDR3 is TGTGCCAGCAGCCCCCGACTAGCGGGGGGCCCTTACAATGAGCAGTTCTTC.

This clone was observed a few times. The J gene is TRBJ1-2, the V gene TRBV11-2; maybe TRBD1 (6 bases). Germline V CDR1 and CDR2: SGHAT, FQNNGV. The CDR3 is 16 amino acids. The germline V and J ends were trimmed by 2 bases and 4 bases, with 17 bases remaining between them. Here the CDR3 reads CASSLRPGDGGYGYTF. Written as DNA, the CDR3 is TGTGCCAGCAGCTTACGACCAGGGGATGGGGGCTATGGCTACACCTTC.

About this clone: A much larger clone is a single base away; this may be a read error. The chain carries TRBV11-3 and TRBJ2-5, with D uncertain. Per germline, CDR1 SGHNT and CDR2 YENEEA. The V end was cut by 2 bases, the J end by 5 bases, with 9 bases between. There are 13 residues in the CDR3. The CDR3 here is CASSLNQLETQYF. In nucleotides, the CDR3 is TGTGCCAGCAGCTTAAATCAGCTGGAGACCCAGTACTTC.

This clone was recorded a few times. This may come from a read error, since a much larger clone is one base off. The V call is TRBV6-5, the J call TRBJ2-5; D uncertain. Looked up from germline, CDR1 is MNHEY and CDR2 is SVGAGI. The CDR3 extends over 13 amino acids. The DNA of the CDR3 is TGTGCCAGCAGTTACTCACCGGACGAGACCCAGCACTTC. Its translation is CASSYSPDETQHF.

This clone is medium-sized by share. The CDR3 is CASFQGGTNYGYTF. The CDR3 DNA reads as TGTGCCAGCTTCCAGGGTGGAACTAACTATGGCTACACCTTC. This chain connects TRBV6-2 or TRBV6-3 to TRBJ1-2; a possible D gene is TRBD1 (5 bases). This CDR3 comprises 14 residues. Germline V gives CDR1 MNHEY, CDR2 SVGEGT. Trimming took 8 bases from V and 0 from J, leaving 13 bases between them.

By share of the sample, this clone is medium-sized. This rearrangement joins TRBV6-4 to TRBJ2-2; D may be TRBD2 (6 bases). V was pared by 0 bases and J by 4 bases, with 9 bases between. The CDR3 is made up of 15 amino acids. Germline CDR1 MRHNA, CDR2 SNTAGT. The CDR3 sequence: CASSDSEGGTGELFF. CDR3 DNA sequence: TGTGCCAGCAGTGACTCGGAGGGAGGCACCGGGGAGCTGTTTTTT.

This clone has only one observation. The rearrangement joins TRBV9 to TRBJ2-7; 14 bases map to TRBD2. Germline CDR1 and CDR2: SGDLS and YYNGEE. V gave up 5 bases and J gave up 7 bases; unmatched junction bases: 8. The CDR3 has 15 residues. In DNA, the CDR3 is TGTGCCAGCAGAGCTGGTGGACTAGCGGGAGGAGAGCAGTACTTC. Encoded protein: CASRAGGLAGGEQYF.

By frequency in the sample, this clone is medium-sized. The chain is built from TRBV6-1 and TRBJ2-2; 8 bases align to TRBD1. Germline V lookup: CDR1 MNHNS, CDR2 SASEGT. This CDR3 is 14 amino acids long. Trimming at V came to 6 bases and at J to 6 bases, leaving 6 bases not matched to a gene. CDR3: CASSTGTGPGELFF. The CDR3 DNA reads TGTGCCAGCAGCACCGGGACAGGACCCGGGGAGCTGTTTTTT.

The chain is built from TRBV11-2 and TRBJ1-6; D gene ambiguous. Trimming took off 5 bases at V and 8 bases at J, with 13 bases between the two ends. The CDR3 length is 14 residues. The germline CDR1 and CDR2 sequences are SGHAT and FQNNGV. The CDR3 sequence is CASSVSWLYSPLHF. DNA of the CDR3: TGTGCCAGCAGCGTGTCCTGGTTGTATTCACCCCTCCACTTT.

Concerning this clone itself: Germline is not matched at one junction end, which may reflect a read error. This chain connects TRBV10-3 to TRBJ2-2; no clear D gene. There are 15 residues in the CDR3. CDR1 ENHRY and CDR2 SYGVKD come from the germline V gene. The CDR3 nucleotides are TGTGCCATCAGCGCAGAGGTCCCGATCACCGTGGAGCTGTTTTTT. It translates to CAISAEVPITVELFF.

This clone was counted many times. The CDR3 end shows no conserved phenylalanine or tryptophan, and so a read error is likely. This chain connects TRBV6-1 to TRBJ1-2, with D possibly TRBD1 on 6 matching bases. The CDR3 consists of 15 residues. Germline V gives CDR1 MNHNS, CDR2 SASEGT. In DNA form, the CDR3 reads TGTGCCAACAGTACGGAGTACCGGGGGGCCTATGGCTACACCCTC. It is translated as CANSTEYRGAYGYTL.